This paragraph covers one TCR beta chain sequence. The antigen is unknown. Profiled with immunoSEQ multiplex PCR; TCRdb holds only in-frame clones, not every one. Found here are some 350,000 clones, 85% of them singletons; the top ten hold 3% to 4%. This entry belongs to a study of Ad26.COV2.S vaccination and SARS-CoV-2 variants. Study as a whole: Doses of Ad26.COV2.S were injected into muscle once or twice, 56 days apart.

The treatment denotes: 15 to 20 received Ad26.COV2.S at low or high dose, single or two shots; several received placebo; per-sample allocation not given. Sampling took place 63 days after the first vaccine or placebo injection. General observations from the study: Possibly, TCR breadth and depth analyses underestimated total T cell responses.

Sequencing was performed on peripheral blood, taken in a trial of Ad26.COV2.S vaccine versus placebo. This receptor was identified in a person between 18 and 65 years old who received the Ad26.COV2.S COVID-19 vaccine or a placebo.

CDR3 sequence: CASSPGQGYTEAFF. CDR3 in DNA: TGTGCCAGCAGCCCGGGACAGGGCTACACTGAAGCTTTCTTT. The rearrangement joins TRBV6-1 to TRBJ1-1; 9 nucleotides agree with TRBD1. V was pared by 6 bases and J by 3 bases, with 5 bases of the junction left unmatched. Germline values: CDR1 MNHNS, CDR2 SASEGT. The CDR3 spans 14 residues.